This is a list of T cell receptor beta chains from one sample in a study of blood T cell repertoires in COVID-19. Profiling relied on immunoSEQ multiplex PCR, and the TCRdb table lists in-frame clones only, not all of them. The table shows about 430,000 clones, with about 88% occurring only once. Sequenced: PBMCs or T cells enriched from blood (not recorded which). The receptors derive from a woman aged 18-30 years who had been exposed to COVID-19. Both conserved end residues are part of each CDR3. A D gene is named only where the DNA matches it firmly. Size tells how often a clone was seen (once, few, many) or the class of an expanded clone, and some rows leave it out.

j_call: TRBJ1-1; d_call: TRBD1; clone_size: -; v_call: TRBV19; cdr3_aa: CASSTLTGAAEAFF; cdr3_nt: TGTGCCAGTAGTACTTTGACAGGGGCGGCTGAAGCTTTCTTT
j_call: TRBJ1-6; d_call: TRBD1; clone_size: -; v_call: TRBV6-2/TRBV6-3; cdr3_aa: CASSKITGTGVSPLHF; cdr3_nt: TGTGCCAGCAGTAAAATAACCGGGACAGGGGTTTCACCCCTCCACTTT
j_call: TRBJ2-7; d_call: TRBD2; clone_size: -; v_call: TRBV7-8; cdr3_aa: CASSLRGGSSTYEQYF; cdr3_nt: TGTGCCAGCAGTCTCCGGGGGGGCAGCTCCACCTACGAGCAGTACTTC
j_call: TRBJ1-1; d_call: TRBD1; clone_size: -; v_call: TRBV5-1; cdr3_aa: CASSSPGGLQPAEAFF; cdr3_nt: TGCGCCAGCAGCTCCCCAGGGGGCCTACAGCCAGCTGAAGCTTTCTTT
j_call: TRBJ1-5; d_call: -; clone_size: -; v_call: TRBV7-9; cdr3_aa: CASSLMVDQPQHF; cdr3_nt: TGTGCCAGCAGTCTTATGGTAGATCAGCCCCAGCATTTT
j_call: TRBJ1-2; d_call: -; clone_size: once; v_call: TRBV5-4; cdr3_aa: CASSSIGRRSYGYTF; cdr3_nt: TGTGCCAGCAGCTCAATAGGGAGGCGAAGCTATGGCTACACCTTC
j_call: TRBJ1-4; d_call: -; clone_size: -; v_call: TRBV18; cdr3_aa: CASSPPGSVGNEKLFF; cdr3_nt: TGTGCCAGCTCACCTCCGGGGTCGGTAGGTAATGAAAAACTGTTTTTT
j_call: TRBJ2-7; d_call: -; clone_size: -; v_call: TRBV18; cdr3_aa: CASSIANAEQYF; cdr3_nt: TGTGCCAGTTCGATAGCGAATGCCGAGCAGTACTTC
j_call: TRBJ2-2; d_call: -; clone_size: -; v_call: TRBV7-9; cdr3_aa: CASSFLSNTGELFF; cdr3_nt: TGTGCCAGCAGCTTCCTAAGTAACACCGGGGAGCTGTTTTTT
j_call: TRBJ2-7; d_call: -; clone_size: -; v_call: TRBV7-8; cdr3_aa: CASSLEVRVYEQYF; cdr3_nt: TGTGCCAGCAGCTTAGAGGTCAGGGTCTACGAGCAGTACTTC
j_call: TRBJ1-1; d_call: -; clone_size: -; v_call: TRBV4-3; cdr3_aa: CASSQEKAGYLNTEAFF; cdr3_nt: TGCGCCAGCAGCCAAGAAAAAGCAGGGTACCTAAACACTGAAGCTTTCTTT
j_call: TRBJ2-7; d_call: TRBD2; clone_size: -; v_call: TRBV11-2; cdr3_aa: CASTVAGASGYYSSYEQYF; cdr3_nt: TGTGCCAGCACCGTAGCCGGGGCTAGCGGGTACTATAGCTCCTACGAGCAGTACTTC
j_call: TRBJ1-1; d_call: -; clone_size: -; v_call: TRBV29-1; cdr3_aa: CSVEGGGGNTEAFF; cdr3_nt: TGCAGCGTTGAAGGTGGGGGGGGTAACACTGAAGCTTTCTTT
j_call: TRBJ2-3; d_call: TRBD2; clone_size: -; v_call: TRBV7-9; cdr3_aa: CASSSTSAYTDTQYF; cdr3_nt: TGTGCCAGCAGCTCGACTAGCGCCTACACAGATACGCAGTATTTT
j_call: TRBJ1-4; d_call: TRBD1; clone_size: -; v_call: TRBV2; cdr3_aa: CASSDRQGASEKLFF; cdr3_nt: TGTGCCAGCAGTGATCGGCAGGGGGCATCTGAAAAACTGTTTTTT
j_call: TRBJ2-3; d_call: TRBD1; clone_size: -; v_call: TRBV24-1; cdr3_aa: CATSDPGQPSTDTQYF; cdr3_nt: TGTGCCACCAGTGATCCGGGACAGCCGAGCACAGATACGCAGTATTTT
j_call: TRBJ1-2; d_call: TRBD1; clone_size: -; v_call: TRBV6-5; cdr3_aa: CASKDRGHSGYGYTF; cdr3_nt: TGTGCCAGCAAAGACAGGGGACATTCTGGGTATGGCTACACCTTC
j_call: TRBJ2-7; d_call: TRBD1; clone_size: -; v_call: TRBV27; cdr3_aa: CASSLSRGRVDEQYF; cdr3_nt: TGTGCCAGCAGTTTGTCAAGGGGGCGCGTCGACGAGCAGTACTTC
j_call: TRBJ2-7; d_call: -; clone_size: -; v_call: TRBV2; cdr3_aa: CASSETGTFSSGTTTYEQYF; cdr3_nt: TGTGCCAGCAGTGAAACCGGGACTTTCAGTTCCGGGACCACAACCTACGAGCAGTACTTC
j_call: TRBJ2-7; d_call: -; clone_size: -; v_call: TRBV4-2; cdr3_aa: CASSQDGVTGKFSYEQYF; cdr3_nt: TGTGCCAGCAGCCAAGATGGGGTCACGGGAAAATTCTCCTACGAGCAGTACTTC
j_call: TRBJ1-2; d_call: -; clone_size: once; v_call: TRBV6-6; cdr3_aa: CASSYSLQENYGYTF; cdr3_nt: TGTGCCAGCAGTTACTCATTACAGGAAAACTATGGCTACACCTTC
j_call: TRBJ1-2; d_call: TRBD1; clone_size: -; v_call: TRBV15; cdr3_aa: CATSRGQGAYGYTF; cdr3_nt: TGTGCCACCAGCAGAGGACAGGGGGCCTATGGCTACACCTTC
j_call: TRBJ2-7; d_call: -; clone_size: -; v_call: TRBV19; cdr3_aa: CASSKQGTYEQYF; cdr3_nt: TGTGCCAGTAGTAAGCAGGGGACCTACGAGCAGTACTTC
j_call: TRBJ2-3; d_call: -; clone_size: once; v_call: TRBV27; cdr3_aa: CASSVRGTSTDTQYF; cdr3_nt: TGTGCCAGCAGTGTCCGTGGGACTAGCACAGATACGCAGTATTTT
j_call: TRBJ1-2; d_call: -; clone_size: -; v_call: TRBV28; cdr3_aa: CASSLGGGGYGYTF; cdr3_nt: TGTGCCAGCAGTTTGGGCGGCGGAGGCTATGGCTACACCTTC
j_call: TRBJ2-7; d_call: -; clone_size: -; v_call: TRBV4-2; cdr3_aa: CASSQSQGSDEQYF; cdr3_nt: TGTGCCAGCAGCCAATCCCAGGGGAGCGACGAGCAGTACTTC